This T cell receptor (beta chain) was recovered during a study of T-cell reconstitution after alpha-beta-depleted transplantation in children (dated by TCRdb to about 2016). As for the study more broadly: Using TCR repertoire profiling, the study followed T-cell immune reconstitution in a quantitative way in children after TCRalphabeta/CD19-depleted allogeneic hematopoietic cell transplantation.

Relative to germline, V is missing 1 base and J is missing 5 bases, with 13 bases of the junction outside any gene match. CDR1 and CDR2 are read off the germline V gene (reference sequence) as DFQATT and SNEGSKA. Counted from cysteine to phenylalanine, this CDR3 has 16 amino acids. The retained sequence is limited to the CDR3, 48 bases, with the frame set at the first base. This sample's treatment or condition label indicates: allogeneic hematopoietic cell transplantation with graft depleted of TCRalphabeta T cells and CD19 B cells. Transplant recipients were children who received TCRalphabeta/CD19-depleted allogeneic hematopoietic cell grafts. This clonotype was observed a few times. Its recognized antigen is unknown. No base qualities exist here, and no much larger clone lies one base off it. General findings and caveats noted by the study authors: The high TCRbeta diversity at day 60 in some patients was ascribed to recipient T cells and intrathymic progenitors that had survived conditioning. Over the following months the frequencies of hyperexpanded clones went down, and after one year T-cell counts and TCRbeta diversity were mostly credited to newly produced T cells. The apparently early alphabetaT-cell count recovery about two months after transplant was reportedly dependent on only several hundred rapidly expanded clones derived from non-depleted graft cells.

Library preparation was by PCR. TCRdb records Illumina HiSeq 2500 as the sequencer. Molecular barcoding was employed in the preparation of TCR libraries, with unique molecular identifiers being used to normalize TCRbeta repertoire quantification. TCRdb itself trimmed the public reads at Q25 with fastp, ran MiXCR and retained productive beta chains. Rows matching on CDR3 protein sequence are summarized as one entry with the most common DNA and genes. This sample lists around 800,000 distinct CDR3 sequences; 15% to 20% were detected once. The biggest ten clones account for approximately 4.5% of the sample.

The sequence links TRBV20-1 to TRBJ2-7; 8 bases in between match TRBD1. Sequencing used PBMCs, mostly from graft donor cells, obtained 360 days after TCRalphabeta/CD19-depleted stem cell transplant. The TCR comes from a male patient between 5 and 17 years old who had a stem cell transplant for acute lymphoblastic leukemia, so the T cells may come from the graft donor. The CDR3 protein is CSARGRVRTGYHEQYF. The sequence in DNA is TGCAGTGCTAGAGGTCGAGTTCGGACAGGGTACCACGAGCAGTACTTC.